This T cell receptor (beta chain) was recovered during a study of early T cells in non-severe SARS-CoV-2 infection. The V end was cut by 0 bases, the J end by 10 bases, with 9 bases between. There are 11 residues in the CDR3. Germline V gives CDR1 DFQATT, CDR2 SNEGSKA (reference sequence). For this clonotype: Its antigen is unidentified.

Each cDNA molecule carried a unique molecular identifier. TCRdb used MiXCR to reprocess the 5' RACE reads, holding one entry per CDR3 protein. The table lists around 80,000 distinct CDR3 sequences, about 11% of them singletons, with approximately 12% in the top ten. Findings and limits, study-wide: Matching with VDJdb favored anti-spike CD8 responses (missing private and CD4 specificities).

Source: whole blood, taken at baseline. The clonotype comes from an adult who was a healthcare worker with PCR-confirmed SARS-CoV-2 infection or an uninfected control (not recorded which). This chain links TRBV20-1 with TRBJ1-2; no clear D gene. The CDR3 reads CSARDIPIYTF. CDR3 DNA sequence: TGCAGTGCTAGAGACATCCCTATCTACACCTTC.